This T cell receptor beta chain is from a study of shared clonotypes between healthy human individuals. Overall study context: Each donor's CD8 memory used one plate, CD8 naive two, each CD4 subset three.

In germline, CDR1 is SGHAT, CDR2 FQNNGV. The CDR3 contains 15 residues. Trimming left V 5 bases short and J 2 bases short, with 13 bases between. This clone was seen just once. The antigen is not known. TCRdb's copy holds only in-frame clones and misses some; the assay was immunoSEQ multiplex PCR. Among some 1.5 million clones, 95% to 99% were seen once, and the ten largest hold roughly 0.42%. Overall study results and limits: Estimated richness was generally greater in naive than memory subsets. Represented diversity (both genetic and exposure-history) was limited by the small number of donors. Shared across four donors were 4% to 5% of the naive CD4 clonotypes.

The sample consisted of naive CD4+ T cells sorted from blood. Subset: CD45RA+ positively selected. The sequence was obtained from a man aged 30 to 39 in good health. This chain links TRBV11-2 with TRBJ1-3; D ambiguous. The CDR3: CASSPRGPPGNTIYF. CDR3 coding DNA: TGTGCCAGCAGCCCCCGTGGACCCCCTGGAAACACCATATATTTT.